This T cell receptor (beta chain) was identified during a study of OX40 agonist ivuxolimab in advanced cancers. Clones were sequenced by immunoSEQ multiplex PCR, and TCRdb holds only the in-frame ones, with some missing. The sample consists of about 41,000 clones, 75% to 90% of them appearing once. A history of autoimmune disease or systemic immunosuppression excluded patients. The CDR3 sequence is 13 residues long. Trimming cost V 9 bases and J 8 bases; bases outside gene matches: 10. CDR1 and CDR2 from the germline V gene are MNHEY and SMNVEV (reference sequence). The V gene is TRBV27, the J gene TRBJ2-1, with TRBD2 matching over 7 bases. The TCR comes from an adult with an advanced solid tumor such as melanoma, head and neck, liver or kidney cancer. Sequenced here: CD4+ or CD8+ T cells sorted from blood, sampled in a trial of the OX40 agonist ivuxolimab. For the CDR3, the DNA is TGTGCCAGACTGACTCGGGAGGAGGATGAGCAGTTCTTC. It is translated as CARLTREEDEQFF.